Following are 22 T cell receptor beta chains from one sample sequenced in a study of regulatory T cells in long-lasting Graves disease. Time point described: newly diagnosed GD, antithyroid drugs for less than 3 months. PBMCs were the source of the RNA used for TCR sequencing. iRepertoire HTBI primers and Arm-PCR of CDR3 regions built TCR beta libraries. TCRdb re-derived calls from the multiplex PCR reads in MiXCR, one entry per CDR3 protein. Of some 600,000 distinct CDR3 sequences in the sample, about 15% were seen once. These sequences were also reported in another study, on T cells in Graves' hyperthyroidism and ophthalmopathy.

The specimen comprised peripheral blood mononuclear cells (PBMCs), sampled at new diagnosis, from a patient treated with antithyroid drugs. The receptor source for this set is a man aged 18 to 35 with Graves disease.

This clonotype was recorded many times. The V and J genes are TRBV20-1 and TRBJ2-3; D is perhaps TRBD2 (5 bases). V shed 4 bases and J shed 2 bases, with 10 bases lying between them. Germline values: CDR1 DFQATT, CDR2 SNEGSKA (reference sequence). The CDR3 extends over 13 amino acids. CDR3 DNA sequence: TGCAGTGCTATTCTCGGGAACACAGATACGCAGTATTTT. Translated, it gives CSAILGNTDTQYF.

This clonotype was observed many times. The CDR3, as DNA: TGTGCCAGCAGCCCGAACCCCAGGGGTTACGAGCAGTACTTC. This encodes CASSPNPRGYEQYF. This sequence joins TRBV7-8 and TRBJ2-7, with a weak D call TRBD1 (6 bases). The CDR3 sequence is 14 residues long. Germline V gene sequence: CDR1 SGHVS, CDR2 FQNEAQ. Trimming took off 5 bases at V and 4 bases at J, with 15 bases between the two ends.

The chain is built from TRBV20-1 and TRBJ2-4; no clear D gene. Germline CDR1 DFQATT, CDR2 SNEGSKA (reference sequence). This CDR3 is 13 amino acids long. The germline V and J ends were trimmed by 3 bases and 5 bases, with 11 bases remaining between them. The CDR3 loop is CSASGFSQNIQYF. Here the CDR3 DNA reads TGCAGTGCTAGCGGTTTTTCCCAAAACATTCAGTACTTC.

The rearrangement joins TRBV27 to TRBJ2-2; 15 bases fit TRBD2. This CDR3 has 19 amino acids. Germline assignment: CDR1 MNHEY and CDR2 SMNVEV (reference sequence). Germline trimming cut 6 bases from V and 1 base from J; bases unmatched to any gene: 9. The CDR3, as DNA: TGTGCCAGCAGCCGGGGACTAGCGGGAGGTTGGATGAACACCGGGGAGCTGTTTTTT. Translation: CASSRGLAGGWMNTGELFF.

This clonotype turned up a few times. The chain recombines TRBV4-1 with TRBJ2-1; D is uncertain. Germline CDR1 is MGHRA and CDR2 is YSYEKL. The length of the CDR3 is 15 residues. Trimming removed 0 bases at V and 9 bases at J, with 15 bases between. Here the CDR3 reads CASSQDGDSLSEQFF. CDR3 bases: TGCGCCAGCAGCCAAGACGGAGACTCCCTAAGTGAGCAGTTCTTC.

This clonotype was observed at least ten times. The CDR3 loop reads CASSTDYGYTF. In DNA, the CDR3 is TGTGCCAGCAGTACGGACTATGGCTACACCTTC. The chain employs TRBV12-3 or TRBV12-4 and TRBJ1-2; D is unclear. Between the trimmed V and J ends, which lost 5 bases and 3 bases, there was a span of 4 bases. This CDR3 is 11 amino acids long.

This clonotype was counted ten times or more. V gene TRBV11-2 combines with J gene TRBJ2-3, with TRBD2 as a possible D gene (6 bases). With 4 bases removed from V and 8 bases from J, the gap between germline ends came to 28 bases. The CDR3 runs 18 residues. Germline values: CDR1 SGHAT, CDR2 FQNNGV. CDR3: CASSSLADRGTHLGTQYF. Here the CDR3 DNA reads TGTGCCAGCAGCTCACTAGCAGACCGCGGGACCCACCTGGGTACGCAGTATTTT.

The rearrangement uses TRBV19 and TRBJ1-5; D gene unclear. The CDR3 totals 15 residues. V was trimmed by 2 bases and J by 1 base, leaving 9 bases between them. Germline V lookup: CDR1 LNHDA, CDR2 SQIVND (reference sequence). The chain's CDR3 is CASSIRHLSNQPQHF. The CDR3 bases are TGTGCCAGTAGTATACGTCATTTGAGCAATCAGCCCCAGCATTTT.

This clonotype was counted at least ten times. The V call is TRBV28, the J call TRBJ1-1; 10 bases are shared with TRBD1. Germline-derived CDR1 and CDR2 are MDHEN and SYDVKM. The CDR3 length is 15 residues. The trim removed 5 bases at V and 5 bases at J, leaving 8 bases unmatched. CDR3 sequence reads: CASSRPGQGRTEAFF. The CDR3 DNA reads TGTGCCAGCAGTCGACCGGGACAGGGGCGTACTGAAGCTTTCTTT. The full variable domain, rest sourced from reference TRBV28 and TRBJ1-1, is DVKVTQSSRYLVKRTGEKVFLECVQDMDHENMFWYRQDPGLGLRLIYFSYDVKMKEKGDIPEGYSVSREKKERFSLILESASTNQTSMYLCASSRPGQGRTEAFFGQGTRLTVV.

This clonotype showed up just a few times. The rearrangement uses TRBV28 and TRBJ2-7, with no clear D. Trimming stripped 6 bases from V and 1 base from J, with 10 bases between. The CDR3 length is 13 residues. Germline CDR1 is MDHEN and CDR2 is SYDVKM. The chain's CDR3 is CASRASSSYEQYF. DNA for the CDR3: TGTGCCAGCAGGGCCTCATCGTCCTACGAGCAGTACTTC. The full variable domain, in which reference TRBV28 and TRBJ2-7 provide the parts outside the CDR3, is DVKVTQSSRYLVKRTGEKVFLECVQDMDHENMFWYRQDPGLGLRLIYFSYDVKMKEKGDIPEGYSVSREKKERFSLILESASTNQTSMYLCASRASSSYEQYFGPGTRLTVT.

There are many counts of this clonotype. CDR3 DNA sequence: TGCAGCGTTGATAGTAGTGTGGGATCCCAAGAGACCCAGTACTTC. As protein: CSVDSSVGSQETQYF. The genes are TRBV29-1 and TRBJ2-5, with unresolved D. V was trimmed by 3 bases and J by 1 base, leaving 15 bases between them. The CDR3 has 15 residues. CDR1 and CDR2 (germline): SQVTM, ANQGSEA.

This clonotype was counted many times. This rearrangement joins TRBV6-1 to TRBJ2-5, with a possible D match to TRBD1 (6 bases). Germline V gene lookup returns CDR1 MNHNS and CDR2 SASEGT. This CDR3 contains 13 residues. The V gene lost 8 bases and the J gene lost 3 bases, with 13 bases spanning the gap. CDR3 sequence reads: CASVGGPEETQYF. The CDR3 DNA reads TGTGCCAGCGTAGGGGGACCTGAAGAGACCCAGTACTTC.

This clonotype was picked up a small number of times. The chain is built from TRBV29-1 and TRBJ1-2; the D is unclear. Germline V gene data show CDR1 as SQVTM and CDR2 as ANQGSEA. Trimming took off 1 base at V and 0 bases at J, with 15 bases between the two ends. The CDR3 spans 16 residues. DNA of the CDR3: TGCAGCGTTGAAGGACTCCTATCCCATCCTAACTATGGCTACACCTTC. Protein sequence: CSVEGLLSHPNYGYTF. Combining the CDR3 with reference TRBV29-1 and TRBJ1-2 gives the whole variable domain SAVISQKPSRDICQRGTSLTIQCQVDSQVTMMFWYRQQPGQSLTLIATANQGSEATYESGFVIDKFPISRPNLTFSTLTVSNMSPEDSSIYLCSVEGLLSHPNYGYTFGSGTRLTVV.

The rearrangement joins TRBV2 to TRBJ1-2; 7 bases agree with TRBD1. V shed 6 bases and J 0 bases; nucleotides not matched to a gene: 13. Germline CDR1 and CDR2: SNHLY and FYNNEI. The CDR3 covers 17 residues. In DNA form, the CDR3 reads TGTGCCAGCAGCCTAAGGACAGGATTCGTCTCTAACTATGGCTACACCTTC. Translating it yields CASSLRTGFVSNYGYTF.

This clonotype was seen many times. This rearrangement joins TRBV30 to TRBJ1-2; D not resolved. CDR1 and CDR2 (germline): GTSNPN, SVGIG (reference sequence). The CDR3 covers 12 residues. V was cut by 5 bases and J by 7 bases, with 14 bases left in between. The CDR3 sequence: CAWAIPGGGYTF. In nucleotides, the CDR3 is TGTGCCTGGGCGATACCAGGCGGTGGCTACACCTTC.

At least ten counts were recorded for this clonotype. The chain is built from TRBV28 and TRBJ2-5, with D possibly matching TRBD1 (6 bases). Germline-derived CDR1 and CDR2 are MDHEN and SYDVKM. The V end lost 4 bases, the J end lost 5 bases, and 29 bases lay between the germline ends. This CDR3 is 19 amino acids long. Here the CDR3 DNA reads TGTGCCAGCAGTTCGACTTCCTCGAGGACAGAACCCCAAATCGAGACCCAGTACTTC. Protein sequence: CASSSTSSRTEPQIETQYF. The full variable domain, with the rest looked up from reference TRBV28 and TRBJ2-5, is DVKVTQSSRYLVKRTGEKVFLECVQDMDHENMFWYRQDPGLGLRLIYFSYDVKMKEKGDIPEGYSVSREKKERFSLILESASTNQTSMYLCASSSTSSRTEPQIETQYFGPGTRLLVL.

This clonotype was picked up a small number of times. The gene calls are TRBV2 and TRBJ1-1; D gene uncertain. This CDR3 has 9 amino acids. The germline gives CDR1 SNHLY, CDR2 FYNNEI. V was trimmed by 4 bases and J by 9 bases, leaving 3 bases between them. In DNA, the CDR3 is TGTGCCAGCAGTGTTAAAGCTTTCTTT. Residues: CASSVKAFF.

The chain couples TRBV5-1 to TRBJ2-1; 13 bases align to TRBD2. The CDR3 spans 15 residues. Germline V gene lookup returns CDR1 SGHRS and CDR2 YFSETQ. The J segment lost 15 bases and the V segment lost 4 bases, leaving 13 bases of the junction unmatched. The CDR3, as DNA: TGCGCCAGCAGCGAAAGGACTAGCGGGAGTAAGGCACCGTTCTTC. Translated, it gives CASSERTSGSKAPFF.

This clonotype was counted ten times or more. The rearrangement uses TRBV28 and TRBJ2-7, with a tentative D call TRBD1 (6 bases). CDR1 and CDR2 from the germline V gene are MDHEN and SYDVKM. This CDR3 has 14 amino acids. V was shortened by 5 bases and J by 7 bases, with 18 bases between the two germline ends. The CDR3 spells CASSQGGVRGEQYF. The CDR3 DNA reads TGTGCCAGCAGTCAAGGGGGAGTACGCGGGGAGCAGTACTTC. Full variable domain (outside the CDR3, taken from reference TRBV28 and TRBJ2-7): DVKVTQSSRYLVKRTGEKVFLECVQDMDHENMFWYRQDPGLGLRLIYFSYDVKMKEKGDIPEGYSVSREKKERFSLILESASTNQTSMYLCASSQGGVRGEQYFGPGTRLTVT.

This chain connects TRBV6-1 to TRBJ1-2, with D uncertain. Germline V gives CDR1 MNHNS, CDR2 SASEGT. The CDR3 is 14 residues long. V was clipped by 6 bases and J by 6 bases, with 17 bases between them. CDR3 nucleotide sequence: TGTGCCAGCAGCCCCCTAGGGCGGGGAAATGGCTACACCTTC. Amino acids: CASSPLGRGNGYTF.

Comments on this clonotype: With a much larger clone just one base away, this may be a read error. This chain uses TRBV2 with TRBJ1-3; no clear D gene. The CDR3 is 14 amino acids. Trimming took 4 bases from V and 1 from J, leaving 8 bases between them. CDR1 SNHLY and CDR2 FYNNEI come from the germline V gene. The CDR3 nucleotides are TGTGCCAGCAGTGCTCATGATTCTGGAAACACCATATATTTT. Translated, it gives CASSAHDSGNTIYF. The full variable domain, rest sourced from reference TRBV2 and TRBJ1-3, is EPEVTQTPSHQVTQMGQEVILRCVPISNHLYFYWYRQILGQKVEFLVSFYNNEISEKSEIFDDQFSVERPDGSNFTLKIRSTKLEDSAMYFCASSAHDSGNTIYFGEGSWLTVV.

The chain has TRBV6-1 and TRBJ1-2, with 7 positions matching TRBD1. CDR3 length: 14 amino acids. J lost 8 bases, V lost 3 bases, and 9 bases had no gene match. Per germline, CDR1 MNHNS and CDR2 SASEGT. CDR3 sequence reads: CASSDDRVGDGYTF. The CDR3 DNA reads as TGTGCCAGCAGTGACGACAGGGTAGGAGACGGCTACACCTTC.